By sample fraction, the clone carrying this TCR beta chain is medium-sized. Each CDR3 protein gets one entry after TCRdb re-called the PCR reads with MiXCR. Of 8,500 to 10,000 distinct CDR3 sequences listed, approximately 49% are singletons. Localized lung adenocarcinoma, a non-small cell lung cancer, affected the donors. The data stem from a study of CD4 and CD8 cells across lung adenocarcinoma regions. The V end lost 10 bases, the J end lost 4 bases, and 10 bases lay between the germline ends. This CDR3 comprises 11 residues. Germline CDR1 and CDR2: MNHNY and SVGAGI (reference sequence). The chain uses TRBV6-6 and TRBJ1-1; no clear D gene. The clonotype originates from a male donor with lung adenocarcinoma. The CD4 and CD8 labels of this study may be unreliable. Input material: CD4+ T cells from the margin of a lung tumor. The CDR3 is CATWWTTEAFF. Here the CDR3 DNA reads TGTGCCACCTGGTGGACCACTGAAGCTTTCTTT.